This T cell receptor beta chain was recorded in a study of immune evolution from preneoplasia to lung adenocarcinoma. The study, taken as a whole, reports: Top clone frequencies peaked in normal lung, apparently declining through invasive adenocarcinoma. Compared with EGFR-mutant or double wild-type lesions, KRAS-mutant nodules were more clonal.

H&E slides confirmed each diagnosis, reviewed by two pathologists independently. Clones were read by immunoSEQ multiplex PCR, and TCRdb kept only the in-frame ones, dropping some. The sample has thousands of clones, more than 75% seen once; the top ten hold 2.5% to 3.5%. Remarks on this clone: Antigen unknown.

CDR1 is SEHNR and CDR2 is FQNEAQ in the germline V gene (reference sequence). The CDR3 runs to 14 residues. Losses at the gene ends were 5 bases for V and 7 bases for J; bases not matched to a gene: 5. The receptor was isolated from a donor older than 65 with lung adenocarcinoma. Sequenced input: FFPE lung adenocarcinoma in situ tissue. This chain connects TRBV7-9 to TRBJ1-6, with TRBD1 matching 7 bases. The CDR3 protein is CASSTTGANSPLHF. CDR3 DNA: TGTGCCAGCAGCACAACAGGGGCGAATTCACCCCTCCACTTT.